This entry describes one T cell receptor (beta chain). Its antigen is unknown. These data are taken from a study of cytomegalovirus exposure and HLA in healthy donors. Nominal health characterized the donors when sampled, though unrecorded immune exposures were likely. Primers: 60 Vbeta forward and 13 Jbeta reverse. Profiling relied on immunoSEQ multiplex PCR, and the TCRdb table lists in-frame clones only, not all of them. The data show 180,000 or so clones, about 82% seen once. Study findings and constraints: In vitro confirmation showed a few CMV-associated chains to be CMV antigen specific. A later analysis linked around 15,000 TCR beta sequences to HLA alleles at 0.05 false discovery rate. Analyses of presence/absence relied on an assumption of roughly uniform sequencing depth across donors.

V gave up 4 bases and J gave up 7 bases, with 11 bases separating them. Germline lookup yields CDR1 ENHRY and CDR2 SYGVKD. This CDR3 is built from 13 residues. The TCR sequence derives from a man between 18 and 35 years old in good health and CMV-seronegative. The sequenced material came from PBMCs. V usage is TRBV10-3 and J usage is TRBJ1-5; unclear D gene. The CDR3 loop reads CAISVEIQQPQHF. The CDR3 region has the DNA TGTGCCATCAGTGTGGAGATCCAGCAGCCCCAGCATTTT.